The clone carrying this T cell receptor beta chain was detected ten times or more. As yet, its antigen is unknown. This sample stems from a study of response to subunit inactivated influenza vaccine. Overall study results and limits: Authors proposed each seasonal influenza vaccination draws in few new T cells.

MiXCR was run by TCRdb on the RT-PCR reads, yielding one entry per CDR3 protein. The sample includes about 700,000 distinct CDR3 sequences, approximately 13% of them seen just once. Germline V gene lookup returns CDR1 SGHRS and CDR2 YFSETQ. V was cut by 5 bases and J by 0 bases, with 9 bases left in between. There are 15 residues in the CDR3. The sequence came from a man over 45 who received an inactivated influenza vaccine. The rearrangement joins TRBV5-1 to TRBJ1-6; D not certain. The sample was PBMCs from blood, taken less than 15 days before vaccination. The CDR3 sequence: CASSRTSSYNSPLHF. The CDR3 nucleotides are TGCGCCAGCAGTAGAACGAGCTCCTATAATTCACCCCTCCACTTT.